Listed here are 10 T cell receptor beta chains from one sample, sequenced in a study of blood T cell repertoires in COVID-19. This table comes from immunoSEQ multiplex PCR, and its TCRdb copy is limited to in-frame clones, with some not included. Of 95,000 to 150,000 clones listed, around 88% are singletons. The sequencing input was peripheral blood. The receptors were sampled from a woman aged 50 to 60 with active or convalescent COVID-19.

This chain joins TRBV18 and TRBJ2-7; TRBD2 agrees at 7 bases. The CDR3 spans 14 residues. With 3 bases clipped from V and 8 bases from J, the junction kept 10 bases outside the gene matches. Germline CDR1 and CDR2: KGHSH and LQKENI. Here the CDR3 DNA reads TGTGCCAGCTCACCTGGGGGACGAGCGGGAAAGCAGTACTTC. Its translation: CASSPGGRAGKQYF.

As concerns this clone: The sample contains more than one DNA sequence encoding this CDR3. The genes are TRBV18 and TRBJ2-5, with a weak D call TRBD1 (5 bases). CDR1 is KGHSH, CDR2 LQKENI, per germline. Trimming shortened V by 3 bases and J by 4 bases, and 9 bases separated the two germline ends. The length of the CDR3 is 13 residues. Written as DNA, the CDR3 is TGTGCCAGCTCACCGGGGCAGGGAGAGACCCAGTACTTC. Its protein is CASSPGQGETQYF.

The genes are TRBV11-3 and TRBJ1-5, with TRBD1 matching over 7 bases. CDR1 is SGHNT and CDR2 is YENEEA in the germline V gene. J was trimmed by 2 bases and V by 3 bases; bases with no gene match: 10. This CDR3 region has 17 residues. CDR3 coding DNA: TGTGCCAGCAGCTTCCCCTCGAGGGGGCCGGGCAATCAGCCCCAGCATTTT. Its protein product is CASSFPSRGPGNQPQHF. The whole variable domain, filled in from reference TRBV11-3 and TRBJ1-5, reads EAGVVQSPRYKIIEKKQPVAFWCNPISGHNTLYWYLQNLGQGPELLIRYENEEAVDDSQLPKDRFSAERLKGVDSTLKIQPAELGDSAVYLCASSFPSRGPGNQPQHFGDGTRLSIL.

The rearrangement joins TRBV2 to TRBJ2-3, with D possibly being TRBD2 (8 bases). Germline values: CDR1 SNHLY, CDR2 FYNNEI. The V gene lost 4 bases and the J gene lost 8 bases, with 25 bases spanning the gap. CDR3 size: 17 residues. CDR3 sequence (DNA): TGTGCCAGCAGTGTCTCCCCAGCGGGAGACCAGGGGGGTACGCAGTATTTT. Protein product: CASSVSPAGDQGGTQYF.

The rearrangement joins TRBV7-8 to TRBJ1-5; D might be TRBD1 (5 bases). This CDR3 comprises 14 residues. With 1 base removed from V and 2 bases from J, the gap between germline ends came to 6 bases. Germline CDR1 reads SGHVS; CDR2 reads FQNEAQ. The CDR3 protein is CASSLDRRNQPQHF. Written as DNA, the CDR3 is TGTGCCAGCAGCTTAGACAGGCGCAATCAGCCCCAGCATTTT.

In this sample, this clone turned up once. The chain uses TRBV6-6 and TRBJ2-7; unclear D gene. Germline V gene data show CDR1 as MNHNY and CDR2 as SVGAGI (reference sequence). Trimming cost V 0 bases and J 3 bases, with 6 bases left between them. The CDR3 is 13 residues long. The CDR3 sequence: CASSYSTIYEQYF. CDR3 nucleotide sequence: TGTGCCAGCAGTTACTCTACTATCTACGAGCAGTACTTC.

This sequence joins TRBV28 and TRBJ2-7, with 9 nucleotides matching TRBD2. V was clipped by 8 bases and J by 5 bases; unmatched bases: 10. The germline CDR1 and CDR2 sequences are MDHEN and SYDVKM. There are 14 residues in the CDR3. The CDR3 coding sequence is TGTGCCAGCCTTAGCGGGAGAGGTTTCCACGAGCAGTACTTC. Its translation is CASLSGRGFHEQYF.

The chain couples TRBV7-6 to TRBJ2-7, with D possibly matching TRBD2 (5 bases). CDR1 is SGHVS, CDR2 FNYEAQ, per germline. V was pared by 4 bases and J by 2 bases, with 21 bases between. This CDR3 has 17 amino acids. The CDR3 coding sequence is TGTGCCAGCAGCTCTGAACCGACTACCCTCTCCCCCTACGAGCAGTACTTC. This sequence encodes CASSSEPTTLSPYEQYF.

V and J are TRBV29-1 and TRBJ2-2; D is possibly TRBD1 (5 bases). Deletions cut 7 bases from V and 1 base from J, with 10 bases between. Germline V lookup: CDR1 SQVTM, CDR2 ANQGSEA. This CDR3 is 13 amino acids long. The CDR3 DNA sequence: TGCAGCGCAGACCAGGGGAACACCGGGGAGCTGTTTTTT. Translating gives CSADQGNTGELFF.

This clone has only one observation. This chain links TRBV9 with TRBJ2-1, with D possibly being TRBD2 (5 bases). V was cut by 3 bases and J by 2 bases, with 9 bases left in between. The CDR3 spans 14 residues. Germline V CDR1 and CDR2: SGDLS, YYNGEE. The CDR3 nucleotides read TGTGCCAGCAGCGCGGGGAACCCCTACAATGAGCAGTTCTTC. Its translation is CASSAGNPYNEQFF.